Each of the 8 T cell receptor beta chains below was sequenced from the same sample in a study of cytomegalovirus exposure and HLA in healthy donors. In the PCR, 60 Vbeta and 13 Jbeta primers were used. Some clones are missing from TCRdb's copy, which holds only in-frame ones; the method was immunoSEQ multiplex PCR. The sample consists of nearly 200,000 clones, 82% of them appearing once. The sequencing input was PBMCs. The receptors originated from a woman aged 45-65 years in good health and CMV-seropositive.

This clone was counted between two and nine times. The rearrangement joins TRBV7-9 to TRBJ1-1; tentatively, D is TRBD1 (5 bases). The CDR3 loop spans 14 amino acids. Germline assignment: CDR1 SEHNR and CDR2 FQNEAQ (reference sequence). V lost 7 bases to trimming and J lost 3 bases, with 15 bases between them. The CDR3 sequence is CASTPDTTDTEAFF. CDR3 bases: TGTGCCAGCACCCCGGACACCACAGACACTGAAGCTTTCTTT.

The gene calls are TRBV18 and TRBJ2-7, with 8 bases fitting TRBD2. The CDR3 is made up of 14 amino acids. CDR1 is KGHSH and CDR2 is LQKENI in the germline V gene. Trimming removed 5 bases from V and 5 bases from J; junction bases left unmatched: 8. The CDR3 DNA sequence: TGTGCCAGCTCAGAACAGCGGGAGTGGAACGAGCAGTACTTC. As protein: CASSEQREWNEQYF.

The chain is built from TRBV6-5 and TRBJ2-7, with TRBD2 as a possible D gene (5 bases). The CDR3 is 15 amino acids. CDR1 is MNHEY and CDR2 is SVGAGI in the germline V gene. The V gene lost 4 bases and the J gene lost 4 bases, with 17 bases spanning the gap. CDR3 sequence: CASSSPRGNEYEQYF. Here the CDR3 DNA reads TGTGCCAGCAGTTCACCCCGGGGTAACGAGTACGAGCAGTACTTC.

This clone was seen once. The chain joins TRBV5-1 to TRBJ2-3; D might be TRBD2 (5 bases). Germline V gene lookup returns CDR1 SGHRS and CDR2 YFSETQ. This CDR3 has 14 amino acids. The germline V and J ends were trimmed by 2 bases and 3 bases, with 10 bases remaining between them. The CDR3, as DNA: TGCGCCAGCAGCTTTTTTCCGGGAACAGATACGCAGTATTTT. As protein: CASSFFPGTDTQYF.

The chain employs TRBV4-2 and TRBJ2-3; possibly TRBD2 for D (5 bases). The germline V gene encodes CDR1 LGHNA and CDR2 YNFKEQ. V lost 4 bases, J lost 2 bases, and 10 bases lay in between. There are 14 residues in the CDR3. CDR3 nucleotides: TGTGCCAGCAGCCCCGGACTGTCCACAGATACGCAGTATTTT. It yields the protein CASSPGLSTDTQYF.

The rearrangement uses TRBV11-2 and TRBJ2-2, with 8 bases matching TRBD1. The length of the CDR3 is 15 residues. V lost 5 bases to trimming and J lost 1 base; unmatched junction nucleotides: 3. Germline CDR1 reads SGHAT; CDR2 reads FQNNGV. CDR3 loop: CASSLTGVNTGELFF. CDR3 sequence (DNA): TGTGCCAGCAGCCTGACAGGGGTGAACACCGGGGAGCTGTTTTTT.

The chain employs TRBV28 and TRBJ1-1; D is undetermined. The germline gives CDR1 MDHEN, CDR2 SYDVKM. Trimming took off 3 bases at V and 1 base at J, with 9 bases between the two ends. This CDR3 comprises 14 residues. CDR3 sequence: CASSFQAGNTEAFF. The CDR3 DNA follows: TGTGCCAGCAGTTTTCAGGCCGGGAACACTGAAGCTTTCTTT. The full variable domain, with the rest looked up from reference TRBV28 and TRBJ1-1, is DVKVTQSSRYLVKRTGEKVFLECVQDMDHENMFWYRQDPGLGLRLIYFSYDVKMKEKGDIPEGYSVSREKKERFSLILESASTNQTSMYLCASSFQAGNTEAFFGQGTRLTVV.

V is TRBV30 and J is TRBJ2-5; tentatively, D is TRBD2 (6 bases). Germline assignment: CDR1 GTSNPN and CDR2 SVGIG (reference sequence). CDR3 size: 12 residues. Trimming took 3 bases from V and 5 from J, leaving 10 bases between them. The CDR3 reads CAWSTGEETQYF. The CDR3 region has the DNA TGTGCCTGGAGCACGGGGGAGGAGACCCAGTACTTC.